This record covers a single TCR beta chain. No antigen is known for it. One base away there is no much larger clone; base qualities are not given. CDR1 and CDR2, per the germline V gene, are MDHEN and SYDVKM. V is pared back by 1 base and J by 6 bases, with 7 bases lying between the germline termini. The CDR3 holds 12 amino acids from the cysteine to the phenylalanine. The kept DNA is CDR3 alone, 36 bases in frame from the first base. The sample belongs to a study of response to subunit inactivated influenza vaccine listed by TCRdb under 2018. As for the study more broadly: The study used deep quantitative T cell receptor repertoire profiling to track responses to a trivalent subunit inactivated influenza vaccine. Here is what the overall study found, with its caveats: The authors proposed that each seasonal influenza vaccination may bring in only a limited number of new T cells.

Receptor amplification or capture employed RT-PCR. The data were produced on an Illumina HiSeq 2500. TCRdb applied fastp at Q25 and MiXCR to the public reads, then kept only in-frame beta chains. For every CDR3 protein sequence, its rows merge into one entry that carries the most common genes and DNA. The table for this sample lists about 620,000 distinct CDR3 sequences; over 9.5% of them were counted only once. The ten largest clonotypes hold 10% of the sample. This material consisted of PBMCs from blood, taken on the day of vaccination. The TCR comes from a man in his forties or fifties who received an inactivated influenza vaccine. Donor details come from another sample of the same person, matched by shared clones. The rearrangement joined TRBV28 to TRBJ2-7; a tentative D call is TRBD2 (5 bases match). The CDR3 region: CASSLSGVEQYF. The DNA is TGTGCCAGCAGTTTATCCGGGGTCGAGCAGTACTTC.